The 3 T cell receptor beta chains below come from one sample, sequenced in a study of blood T cell repertoires in COVID-19. Generated by immunoSEQ multiplex PCR, the TCRdb table keeps only in-frame clones and is missing some. Of approximately 100,000 clones detected, 65% to 90% appear once; the ten largest clones hold under 5.5%. The sequencing sample was made of peripheral blood. These receptors all come from a man in his sixties with acute or convalescent COVID-19.

The V call is TRBV27, the J call TRBJ2-7, with D uncertain. Trimming removed 0 bases from V and 6 bases from J, with 9 bases in between. Germline CDR1 MNHEY, CDR2 SMNVEV (reference sequence). The CDR3 sequence is 13 residues long. The DNA for the CDR3 is TGTGCCAGCAGTTTATCGCGTCCTGGCGAGCAGTACTTC. The encoded protein is CASSLSRPGEQYF.

The CDR3 nucleotides read TGTGCCAGCAGCCAACCTGACAGGTACACTGAAGCTTTCTTT. Its translation: CASSQPDRYTEAFF. V and J are TRBV3-1 (or the pseudogene TRBV3-2) and TRBJ1-1, with a weak D call TRBD1 (6 bases). Germline V gene sequence: CDR1 LGHDT, CDR2 YNNKEL (reference sequence). This CDR3 is 14 amino acids long. V shed 2 bases and J shed 3 bases, with 10 bases lying between them.

The chain has TRBV11-3 and TRBJ2-2; TRBD1 might be the D (5 bases). V was trimmed by 5 bases and J by 0 bases, leaving 10 bases between them. Looked up from germline, CDR1 is SGHNT and CDR2 is YENEEA. The CDR3 contains 15 residues. The CDR3 region is CASSPQGSNTGELFF. The CDR3, as DNA: TGTGCCAGCAGCCCCCAGGGATCGAACACCGGGGAGCTGTTTTTT.